This T cell receptor (beta chain) was recorded in a study of PD-L1 blockade in urothelial cancer. The wider study: The number of prior chemotherapy regimens per patient was 0 to 3. Analyses were performed on blood at 3 weeks after treatment start (the second dose) and at 6 weeks. The median T cell count in blood samples was 110,000 to 150,000.

A single count supports this clone. Using immunoSEQ multiplex PCR, the repertoire was profiled, and TCRdb retains in-frame clones only, with some absent. This table holds about 84,000 clones, 82% found once. Pretreatment and on-treatment samples were taken, numbering 1 to 8 per patient. The specimen was PBMCs, collected around atezolizumab (anti-PD-L1) treatment. The sequence came from a man between 65 and 85 years old with urothelial cancer.

CDR3 sequence reads: CASSWGTSGSTDTQYF. The CDR3 bases are TGCGCCAGCAGCTGGGGGACTAGCGGGAGCACAGATACGCAGTATTTT. This chain connects TRBV5-1 to TRBJ2-3, with TRBD2 matching over 12 bases. CDR1 SGHRS and CDR2 YFSETQ come from the germline V gene. J lost 0 bases, V lost 3 bases, and 2 bases had no gene match. This CDR3 has 16 amino acids.